A selection of T cell receptor beta chains follows, all from one sample in a study of identical twins. MiXCR was run by TCRdb on the 5' RACE reads, yielding one entry per CDR3 protein. The sample holds about 790,000 distinct CDR3 sequences, 18% seen once. This sample also belongs to another study, concerning T cells expressing NK-cell markers.

The specimen sequenced was PBMCs. The origin of the receptors is a woman aged 18-29 years in good health. Both conserved end residues are part of each CDR3. D genes are given only for firm matches. Clone size is not always given. Where it is, it says once, few, many or a class for expanded clones.

d_call	clone_size	v_call	j_call	cdr3_aa	cdr3_nt
NA	few	TRBV20-1	TRBJ2-7	CSASIGYEQYF	TGCAGTGCTTCAATCGGGTACGAGCAGTACTTC
NA	NA	TRBV10-3	TRBJ2-2	CAISPGLNTGELFF	TGTGCCATCAGCCCCGGGCTAAACACCGGGGAGCTGTTTTTT
NA	few	TRBV10-3	TRBJ2-7	CAIRGESFYEQYF	TGTGCCATCAGGGGGGAAAGTTTCTACGAGCAGTACTTC
NA	NA	TRBV28	TRBJ2-7	CASRAAGAYEQYF	TGTGCCAGCCGAGCCGCGGGGGCGTACGAGCAGTACTTC
NA	NA	TRBV10-3	TRBJ2-5	CAISDSTLGAETQYF	TGTGCCATCAGTGACTCCACTCTAGGGGCGGAGACCCAGTACTTC
NA	NA	TRBV6-2/TRBV6-3	TRBJ2-7	CASNWGYEQYF	TGTGCCAGCAATTGGGGGTACGAGCAGTACTTC
TRBD2	NA	TRBV2	TRBJ2-3	CASRAASGGQDTQYF	TGTGCCAGCAGAGCTGCTAGCGGCGGTCAAGATACGCAGTATTTT
NA	NA	TRBV11-2	TRBJ1-6	CASSSIENSPLHF	TGTGCCAGCAGCTCAATAGAGAATTCACCCCTCCACTTT
TRBD2	NA	TRBV6-1	TRBJ2-1	CASSGSGGAAGYNEQFF	TGTGCCAGCAGTGGTAGCGGGGGGGCCGCCGGGTACAATGAGCAGTTCTTC
TRBD1	NA	TRBV20-1	TRBJ1-1	CSAARDRGREAFF	TGCAGTGCTGCTAGGGACAGGGGGCGCGAAGCTTTCTTT
NA	few	TRBV29-1	TRBJ1-4	CSVEDRLNEKLFF	TGCAGCGTTGAGGACAGACTAAATGAAAAACTGTTTTTT
NA	NA	TRBV6-5	TRBJ1-1	CASSYGGGREAFF	TGTGCCAGCAGTTACGGGGGAGGGCGCGAAGCTTTCTTT
NA	NA	TRBV12-3/TRBV12-4	TRBJ2-3	CASRFANTQYF	TGTGCCAGCAGATTTGCGAATACGCAGTATTTT
NA	few	TRBV11-2	TRBJ2-5	CASSLGGDGETQYF	TGTGCCAGCAGCTTAGGAGGGGATGGTGAGACCCAGTACTTC
NA	few	TRBV15	TRBJ2-7	CATSQRTAFHEQYF	TGTGCCACCAGCCAAAGGACAGCCTTTCACGAGCAGTACTTC
NA	many	TRBV6-5	TRBJ1-1	CASSYGSGPTEAFF	TGTGCCAGCAGTTACGGCTCGGGGCCCACTGAAGCTTTCTTT
NA	few	TRBV3-1	TRBJ2-7	CASSQADFPTYEQYF	TGTGCCAGCAGCCAAGCGGACTTTCCCACCTACGAGCAGTACTTC
NA	NA	TRBV7-9	TRBJ2-1	CASSLAARYNEQFF	TGTGCCAGCAGCTTAGCGGCTAGGTACAATGAGCAGTTCTTC
TRBD2	once	TRBV30	TRBJ2-1	CAWSVRAGADEQFF	TGTGCCTGGAGTGTACGGGCGGGAGCGGATGAGCAGTTCTTC
NA	NA	TRBV10-3	TRBJ2-7	CAISGDTGFYEQYF	TGTGCCATCAGTGGGGATACAGGGTTCTACGAGCAGTACTTC
TRBD1	NA	TRBV12-3/TRBV12-4	TRBJ2-7	CASSPRQGASYEQYF	TGTGCCAGCAGTCCGAGACAGGGGGCCTCCTACGAGCAGTACTTC
TRBD2	few	TRBV7-9	TRBJ2-3	CASSLVPGGPYTQYF	TGTGCCAGCAGCTTAGTCCCGGGGGGGCCATATACGCAGTATTTT
TRBD1	few	TRBV27	TRBJ2-1	CASTRTGEISNEQFF	TGTGCCAGCACCCGGACAGGGGAGATTAGCAATGAGCAGTTCTTC
NA	NA	TRBV5-1	TRBJ2-1	CASSQTYNEQFF	TGCGCCAGCAGCCAAACCTACAATGAGCAGTTCTTC
NA	few	TRBV7-2	TRBJ1-1	CASSLTAQGEAFF	TGTGCCAGCAGCTTAACGGCACAGGGTGAAGCTTTCTTT
NA	few	TRBV5-1	TRBJ2-7	CASSLGGAGAGVYEQYF	TGCGCCAGCAGCTTGGGAGGTGCAGGGGCGGGCGTCTACGAGCAGTACTTC
TRBD1	many	TRBV20-1	TRBJ1-2	CSASRGTGGGYTF	TGCAGTGCTAGTCGGGGGACAGGGGGTGGCTACACCTTC
NA	NA	TRBV7-8	TRBJ1-5	CASSPFLWTVDSNQPQHF	TGTGCCAGCAGCCCCTTCTTATGGACAGTAGATAGCAATCAGCCCCAGCATTTT
NA	NA	TRBV25-1	TRBJ2-1	CASWGFPYNEQFF	TGTGCCAGCTGGGGGTTCCCCTACAATGAGCAGTTCTTC
NA	few	TRBV12-3/TRBV12-4	TRBJ1-1	CASSLIEGSAFF	TGTGCCAGCAGTTTAATAGAGGGATCAGCTTTCTTT
TRBD2	few	TRBV7-2	TRBJ2-7	CASSLGGSGRGHEQYF	TGTGCCAGCAGCTTAGGAGGGAGCGGGAGGGGCCACGAGCAGTACTTC
NA	few	TRBV7-2	TRBJ2-7	CASSFTTDSYEQYF	TGTGCCAGCAGCTTTACGACAGACAGTTACGAGCAGTACTTC
NA	NA	TRBV12-3/TRBV12-4	TRBJ1-5	CASSSSRGSNQPQHF	TGTGCCAGCAGTTCTTCCCGGGGAAGCAATCAGCCCCAGCATTTT
NA	few	TRBV12-3/TRBV12-4	TRBJ1-2	CASSLMGGDSYGYTF	TGTGCCAGCAGTTTAATGGGGGGGGATTCCTATGGCTACACCTTC
TRBD2	few	TRBV29-1	TRBJ2-7	CSVEGTSGRGAYEQYF	TGCAGCGTTGAAGGAACTAGCGGGAGGGGCGCCTACGAGCAGTACTTC
NA	few	TRBV20-1	TRBJ2-1	CSALGFTYNEQFF	TGCAGTGCCCTTGGATTTACCTACAATGAGCAGTTCTTC
NA	few	TRBV20-1	TRBJ1-1	CSARGGGVDTEAFF	TGCAGTGCTAGGGGGGGTGGGGTGGACACTGAAGCTTTCTTT
NA	NA	TRBV7-9	TRBJ2-7	CASSLGGEVEQYF	TGTGCCAGCAGCTTAGGGGGGGAAGTCGAGCAGTACTTC
NA	NA	TRBV5-1	TRBJ2-1	CASSSEDSQFF	TGCGCCAGCAGCTCGGAGGACTCTCAGTTCTTC
NA	few	TRBV7-3	TRBJ2-1	CASSHEYNEQFF	TGTGCCAGCAGCCATGAATACAATGAGCAGTTCTTC
TRBD2	once	TRBV12-3/TRBV12-4	TRBJ2-7	CASRPSGRAGISSYEQYF	TGTGCCAGCAGACCCAGCGGGAGGGCCGGAATAAGCTCCTACGAGCAGTACTTC
TRBD1	many	TRBV7-9	TRBJ2-7	CASSFRTGGREQYF	TGTGCCAGCAGCTTCCGGACAGGGGGCCGCGAGCAGTACTTC
NA	NA	TRBV7-2	TRBJ2-3	CASSLRVTSTDTQYF	TGTGCCAGCAGCTTGCGGGTGACTAGCACAGATACGCAGTATTTT
NA	NA	TRBV10-3	TRBJ2-3	CAISDRASSTDTQYF	TGTGCCATCAGTGACAGGGCTTCTAGCACAGATACGCAGTATTTT
NA	few	TRBV6-5	TRBJ2-5	CASSYSRWRLTQYF	TGTGCCAGCAGTTACTCGCGTTGGAGACTGACCCAGTACTTC
NA	NA	TRBV12-3/TRBV12-4	TRBJ1-5	CASSLIYSNQPQHF	TGTGCCAGCAGTTTGATTTATAGCAATCAGCCCCAGCATTTT
TRBD1	many	TRBV7-9	TRBJ1-4	CASSKTGVVDKLFF	TGTGCCAGCAGCAAGACAGGGGTGGTGGACAAACTGTTTTTT
NA	NA	TRBV27	TRBJ2-1	CASWKSSYNEQFF	TGTGCCAGCTGGAAAAGCTCCTACAATGAGCAGTTCTTC
NA	few	TRBV3-1	TRBJ2-5	CASSLRPISHQETQYF	TGTGCCAGCAGCCTCCGACCGATCAGCCACCAAGAGACCCAGTACTTC
NA	NA	TRBV10-3	TRBJ1-4	CAISGQASNEKLFF	TGTGCCATCAGTGGACAGGCGTCTAATGAAAAACTGTTTTTT
NA	NA	TRBV7-2	TRBJ2-7	CASSFDRLRSNEQYF	TGTGCCAGCAGCTTTGACAGGTTGAGGTCGAACGAGCAGTACTTC
TRBD2	few	TRBV12-3/TRBV12-4	TRBJ2-3	CASSPLAGGPYTDTQYF	TGTGCCAGCAGCCCTCTGGCGGGGGGGCCCTACACAGATACGCAGTATTTT
NA	NA	TRBV18	TRBJ2-5	CASSPHQSETQYF	TGTGCCAGCTCACCTCACCAATCCGAGACCCAGTACTTC